Listed below are T cell receptor beta chains from one sample, sequenced in a study of T cell responses to AZD1222 COVID-19 vaccine. Profiled with immunoSEQ multiplex PCR; TCRdb holds only in-frame clones, not every one. The sample has around 83,000 clones, roughly nine tenths seen once. The sequenced sample was peripheral blood, obtained 28 days after the second AZD1222 dose. Every receptor here comes from an adult who received the AZD1222 COVID-19 vaccine. Each CDR3 is given with its conserved first and last residue. Each record gives: J gene, clone size, V gene, D gene, CDR3 DNA, CDR3 protein. D genes are given only for firm matches. Rows may omit the clone size; those that give it use once, few, many or a size class.

TRBJ2-7,.,TRBV19,.,TGTGCCAGTAGTATCGACAGGTCCGGGTCCTACGAGCAGTACTTC,CASSIDRSGSYEQYF
TRBJ1-2,once,TRBV6-5,.,TGTGCCAGCAGGGTTGGCCAGGGGTTCGGGTATGGCTACACCTTC,CASRVGQGFGYGYTF
TRBJ1-1,once,TRBV27,TRBD1,TGTGCCAGCAGTCCCCGGACAGGACCAACTCAGACTGAAGCTTTCTTT,CASSPRTGPTQTEAFF
TRBJ2-4,once,TRBV5-1,.,TGCGCCAGCAGCTTGTTAGGGGACACACTAAACATTCAGTACTTC,CASSLLGDTLNIQYF
TRBJ1-1,.,TRBV12-5,TRBD1,TGTGCTAGTGCCGACAGGGGGCAGGGCACTGAAGCTTTCTTT,CASADRGQGTEAFF
TRBJ2-7,few,TRBV28,.,TGTGCCAGCAGTTCCACCGGGGACACTCCTTACGAGCAGTACTTC,CASSSTGDTPYEQYF
TRBJ2-1,.,TRBV24-1,.,TGTGCCACCAGTGATTTATTAAGGGGCTCGGCCTACAATGAGCAGTTCTTC,CATSDLLRGSAYNEQFF
TRBJ2-7,.,TRBV27,TRBD2,TGTGCCAGCAGTTCAAAACTAGCGGGGGGGCGTGGCGAGCAGTACTTC,CASSSKLAGGRGEQYF
TRBJ2-1,.,TRBV7-3,.,TGTGCCAGCAGCTTGGGGCGGGGTACCTACAATGAGCAGTTCTTC,CASSLGRGTYNEQFF
TRBJ1-1,.,TRBV11-2,TRBD1,TGTGCCAGCAGCATAAGACCTCTAGGACAGGGAGTGAACACTGAAGCTTTCTTT,CASSIRPLGQGVNTEAFF
TRBJ2-2,.,TRBV6-5,TRBD2,TGTGCCAGCCTACGGGGGGTGGACGGGGAGCTGTTTTTT,CASLRGVDGELFF
TRBJ2-2,few,TRBV2,.,TGTGCCAGCATGGCGGAACTGAACACCGGGGAGCTGTTTTTT,CASMAELNTGELFF
TRBJ1-3,.,TRBV2,.,TGTGCCAGCAGGGAAAGTCGTGGGAACACCATATATTTT,CASRESRGNTIYF
TRBJ1-1,few,TRBV5-6,.,TGTGCCAGCAGCTTGGGGACGGGGTCGACGAACACTGAAGCTTTCTTT,CASSLGTGSTNTEAFF
TRBJ1-3,once,TRBV30,.,TGTGCCTCTCAAAGGGGGTCGATCTCTGGAAACACCATATATTTT,CASQRGSISGNTIYF
TRBJ1-1,once,TRBV6-5,TRBD1,TGTGCCAGCAGAGCTTTTCAGGGGGCGGTCACTGAAGCTTTCTTT,CASRAFQGAVTEAFF